A single sample is the source of the 4 T cell receptor beta chains below, sequenced in a study of CD8+ T cells in alopecia areata. RNA was isolated and reverse transcribed to cDNA, the sequencing template. Measured with immunoSEQ multiplex PCR; TCRdb has only the in-frame clones, and not every one. Of about 180,000 clones in the sample, roughly 60% are singletons; the top ten hold 16%. Documented treatment: oral pan-JAK inhibitor, 5-10 mg twice daily. Source: CD4+ T cells sorted from blood, taken at week 56, from a patient treated with tofacitinib. The receptors were gathered from a human donor with alopecia areata.

The chain links TRBV19 to TRBJ2-1, with D possibly called TRBD1 or TRBD2 (5 bases each). CDR3 size: 13 residues. Germline V gene sequence: CDR1 LNHDA, CDR2 SQIVND (reference sequence). Trimming removed 2 bases from V and 8 bases from J, with 10 bases in between. The CDR3 sequence: CASSIQGGYEQFF. The CDR3 bases are TGTGCCAGTAGTATACAGGGCGGGTATGAGCAGTTCTTC.

J is TRBJ2-3 and V is TRBV15; D is unclear. Trimming took off 3 bases at V and 6 bases at J, with 7 bases between the two ends. This CDR3 region has 12 residues. CDR1 and CDR2 (germline): LNHNV, YYDKDF (reference sequence). DNA for the CDR3: TGTGCCACCAGCAGGGTTTGGGATACGCAGTATTTT. It is translated as CATSRVWDTQYF.

This rearrangement joins TRBV7-9 to TRBJ2-5; D remains unclear. The ends were cut back, 1 base at V and 2 bases at J, with 8 bases in the middle. The CDR3 is made up of 14 amino acids. The germline CDR1 and CDR2 sequences are SEHNR and FQNEAQ (reference sequence). The CDR3 spells CASSLGAHQETQYF. In DNA, the CDR3 is TGTGCCAGCAGCTTAGGGGCTCATCAAGAGACCCAGTACTTC.

This clone appeared a few times. The conserved final phenylalanine or tryptophan is absent from the CDR3, which likely points to a read error. The DNA is left out, because the CDR3 cannot be placed on it with certainty; the CDR3 is given as TCRdb lists it. The chain's CDR3 is CSVEPPQGTV. This sequence joins TRBV29-1 and TRBJ1-6; TRBD1 is taken as the D call from the table, unchecked against the DNA. Germline CDR1 reads SQVTM; CDR2 reads ANQGSEA. The CDR3 contains 10 residues when both ends are counted.